The 5 T cell receptor beta chains given below trace back to one sample, sequenced in a study of Graves' ophthalmopathy and Graves' hyperthyroidism. RNA transcripts provided the template for amplifying TCR beta CDR3 regions. First-round RT-PCR employed HTBI primers, with a second-round multiplex PCR after it. In TCRdb, the multiplex PCR reads were re-called with MiXCR into one record per CDR3 protein. Here the sample spans some 240,000 distinct CDR3 sequences, around 45% being singletons. The sample taken for sequencing was peripheral blood. The receptors originated from an adult man with Graves' ophthalmopathy.

The chain is built from TRBV24-1 and TRBJ1-1; D is uncertain. Trimming shortened V by 6 bases and J by 6 bases, and 10 bases separated the two germline ends. Germline CDR1 is KGHDR and CDR2 is SFDVKD. The CDR3 extends over 12 amino acids. CDR3 sequence (DNA): TGTGCCACCAGTTTCCGCGGGTCTGAAGCTTTCTTT. This translates into CATSFRGSEAFF.

The CDR3 reads CAISDPTSGAGQKTQYF. For the CDR3, the DNA is TGTGCCATCAGTGACCCGACTAGCGGAGCAGGTCAAAAGACCCAGTACTTC. This chain links TRBV10-3 with TRBJ2-5; 9 bases fit TRBD2. CDR1 ENHRY and CDR2 SYGVKD come from the germline V gene. The CDR3 is 17 amino acids. V lost 3 bases to trimming and J lost 6 bases; unmatched junction nucleotides: 14.

The J gene is TRBJ2-6, the V gene TRBV4-1; D may match TRBD1 or TRBD2 (6 bases each). Germline values: CDR1 MGHRA, CDR2 YSYEKL. Trimming removed 4 bases at V and 2 bases at J, with 18 bases between. This CDR3 region has 18 residues. The chain's CDR3 is CASSPGHGGEAGANVLTF. In DNA, the CDR3 is TGCGCCAGCAGCCCGGGACACGGAGGGGAAGCTGGGGCCAACGTCCTGACTTTC.

This clonotype was found a few times. V usage is TRBV20-1 and J usage is TRBJ1-6; TRBD1 agrees at 9 bases. This CDR3 has 14 residues. Germline assignment: CDR1 DFQATT and CDR2 SNEGSKA (reference sequence). V lost 1 base to trimming and J lost 10 bases; unmatched junction nucleotides: 5. The CDR3 is CSARGDRERSPLHF. CDR3 nucleotide sequence: TGCAGTGCTAGAGGGGACAGGGAGCGGTCACCCCTCCACTTT.

This clonotype was counted many times. This sequence joins TRBV7-2 and TRBJ2-5; perhaps TRBD2 as D (6 bases). From germline, CDR1 is SGHTA and CDR2 FQGNSA. The CDR3 totals 14 residues. Trimming took off 0 bases at V and 7 bases at J, with 12 bases between the two ends. This chain's CDR3 is CASSLAQDGGTQYF. The DNA for the CDR3 is TGTGCCAGCAGCTTAGCGCAGGACGGGGGGACCCAGTACTTC.